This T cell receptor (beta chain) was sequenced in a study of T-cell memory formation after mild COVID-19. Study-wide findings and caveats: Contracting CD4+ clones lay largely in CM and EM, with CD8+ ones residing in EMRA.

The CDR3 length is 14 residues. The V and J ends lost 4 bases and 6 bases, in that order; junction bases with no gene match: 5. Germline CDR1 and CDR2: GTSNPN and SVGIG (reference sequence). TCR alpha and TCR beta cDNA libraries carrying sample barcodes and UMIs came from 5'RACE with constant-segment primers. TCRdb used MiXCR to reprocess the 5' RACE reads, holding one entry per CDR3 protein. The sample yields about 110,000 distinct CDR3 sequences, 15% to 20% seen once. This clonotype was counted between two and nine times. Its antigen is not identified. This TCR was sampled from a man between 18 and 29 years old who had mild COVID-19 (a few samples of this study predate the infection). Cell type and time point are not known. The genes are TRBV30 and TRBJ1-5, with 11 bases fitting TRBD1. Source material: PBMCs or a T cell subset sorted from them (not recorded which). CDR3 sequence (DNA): TGTGCCTGGAACACCGGGACAGGGGGTCAGCCCCAGCATTTT. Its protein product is CAWNTGTGGQPQHF. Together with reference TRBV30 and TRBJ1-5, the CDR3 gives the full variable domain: SQTIHQWPATLVQPVGSPLSLECTVEGTSNPNLYWYRQAAGRGLQLLFYSVGIGQISSEVPQNLSASRPQDRQFILSSKKLLLSDSGFYLCAWNTGTGGQPQHFGDGTRLSIL.